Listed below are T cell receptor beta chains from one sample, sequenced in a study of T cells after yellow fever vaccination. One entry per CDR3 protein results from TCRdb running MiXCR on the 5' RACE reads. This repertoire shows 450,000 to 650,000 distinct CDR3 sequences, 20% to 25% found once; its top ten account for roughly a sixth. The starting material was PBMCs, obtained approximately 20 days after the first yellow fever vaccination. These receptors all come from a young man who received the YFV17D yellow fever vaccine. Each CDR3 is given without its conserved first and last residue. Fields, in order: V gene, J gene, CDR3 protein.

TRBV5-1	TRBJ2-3	ASSLARAGTDTQY
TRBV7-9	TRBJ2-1	ASSPGAFEQF
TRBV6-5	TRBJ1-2	ASSYRDLYGYT
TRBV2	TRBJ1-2	ASKGQDSYGYT
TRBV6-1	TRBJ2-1	ASNPAGFDEQF
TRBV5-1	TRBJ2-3	ASSKTGPQWGTDTQY
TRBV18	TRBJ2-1	ASSPNAGVLNNEQF
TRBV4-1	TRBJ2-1	ASSQGLDRGKF
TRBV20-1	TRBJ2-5	SARDTGGPGTQY
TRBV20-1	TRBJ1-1	SFGPENTEAF
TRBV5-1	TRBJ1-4	ASSLGQGLTGEKLF
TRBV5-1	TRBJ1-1	ASSPLTALNTEAF
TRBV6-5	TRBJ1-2	ASSYPHMTGEFYGYT
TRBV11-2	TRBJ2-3	ASSFTQMADTQY
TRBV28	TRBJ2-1	ASSLGALVDEQF
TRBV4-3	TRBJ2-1	ASSRLTEGQGLGDEQF
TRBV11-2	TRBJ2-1	ASSLEAPPFNSYNEQF
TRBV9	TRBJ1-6	ASSVPGRPLH
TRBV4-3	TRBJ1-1	ASSQGGLGEETEAF